This T cell receptor beta chain was captured in a study of identical twins. Overall study results and limits: Insertion counts were lower in abundant cord blood beta clonotypes, a trend that memory repertoires did not show.

TCRdb re-called the 5' RACE reads with MiXCR, one entry per CDR3 protein. The sample holds 420,000 or so distinct CDR3 sequences, less than 20% seen once. As to this clonotype: Its antigen is not identified.

The junction had 19 bases not matched to a gene; V was cut back by 6 bases and J by 8 bases. This CDR3 has 17 residues. Germline CDR1 is MNHEY and CDR2 is SVGEGT. The sample consisted of naive T cells sorted from blood. The rearrangement joins TRBV6-2 or TRBV6-3 to TRBJ2-1; 7 nucleotides match TRBD1. This sequence originates from a middle-aged man in good health. CDR3 in DNA: TGTGCCAGCAGCTACGTATTCAGGGGGATGGTTTTGGATGAGCAGTTCTTC. Encoded protein: CASSYVFRGMVLDEQFF.